The clone carrying this T cell receptor beta chain was detected many times. Its antigen is unknown. The sample is drawn from a study of Graves' ophthalmopathy and Graves' hyperthyroidism. RNA served as the template for amplifying TCR beta CDR3 regions. HTBI primers were used in a first-round RT-PCR, which preceded a second-round multiplex PCR. TCRdb reanalysed the multiplex PCR reads using MiXCR and keeps one entry per CDR3 protein. The sample has fewer than 350,000 distinct CDR3 sequences; roughly a sixth are singletons. The CDR3 has 18 residues. The V end lost 0 bases, the J end lost 0 bases, and 18 bases lay between the germline ends. Germline assignment: CDR1 GTSNPN and CDR2 SVGIG (reference sequence). Disease in donors with ophthalmopathy had moderate-to-severe activity, CAS ≥3, NOSPECS ≥4 and under 3 months' duration. From fresh peripheral blood, approximately 10 ml in volume, the PBMCs were obtained.

Study results and caveats: The model achieved approximately 71% sensitivity and about 76% specificity for ophthalmopathy progression. Blood also carried most expanded thyroid clonotypes exceeding 0.001 frequency.

This TCR was sampled from an adult man with Graves' ophthalmopathy. The sample was peripheral blood. The V and J genes are TRBV30 and TRBJ1-3, with D uncertain. The CDR3 region has the DNA TGTGCCTGGAGTGTATCGGTATTCGGGTGGTCCTCTGGAAACACCATATATTTT. Translation: CAWSVSVFGWSSGNTIYF.